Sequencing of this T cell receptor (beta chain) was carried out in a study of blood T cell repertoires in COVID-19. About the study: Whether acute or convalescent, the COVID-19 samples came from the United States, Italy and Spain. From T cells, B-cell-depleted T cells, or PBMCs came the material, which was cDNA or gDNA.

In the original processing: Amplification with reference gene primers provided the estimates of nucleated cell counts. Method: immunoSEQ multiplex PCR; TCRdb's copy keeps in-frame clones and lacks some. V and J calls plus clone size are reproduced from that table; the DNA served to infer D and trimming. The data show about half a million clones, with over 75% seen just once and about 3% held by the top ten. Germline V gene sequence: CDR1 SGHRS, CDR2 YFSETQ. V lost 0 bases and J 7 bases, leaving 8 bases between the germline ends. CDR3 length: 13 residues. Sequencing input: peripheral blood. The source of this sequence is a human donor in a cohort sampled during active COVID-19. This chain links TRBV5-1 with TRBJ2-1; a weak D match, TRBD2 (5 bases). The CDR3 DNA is TGCGCCAGCAGCTTGGCCAGACTAAATGAGCAGTTCTTC. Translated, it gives CASSLARLNEQFF.